These 27 T cell receptor beta chains originate from one sample sequenced in a study of cytotoxic CD8 clonotypes in ibrutinib-treated CLL. The assay was immunoSEQ multiplex PCR, and TCRdb's table has in-frame clones only and misses some. The data show approximately 57,000 clones, 56% seen once. The source was PBMCs, collected after 24 months of ibrutinib treatment. These receptors were collected from a human donor with chronic lymphocytic leukemia.

V gene TRBV15 combines with J gene TRBJ1-2, with 9 bases matching TRBD1. This CDR3 comprises 16 residues. J gave up 7 bases and V 1 base, and 10 bases lay outside the gene matches. The V gene's germline CDR1 is LNHNV and CDR2 YYDKDF (reference sequence). In nucleotides, the CDR3 is TGTGCCACCAGCAGAGGGGGGGACAGGGACTCCTCTGGCTACACCTTC. Its translation is CATSRGGDRDSSGYTF.

This clone was recorded a few times. The J gene is TRBJ1-1, the V gene TRBV5-6, with D possibly matching TRBD1 (5 bases). The CDR3 length is 15 residues. The germline CDR1 and CDR2 sequences are SGHDT and YYEEEE. Deletions cut 4 bases from V and 1 base from J, with 14 bases between. CDR3 nucleotides: TGTGCCAGCAGCATGGGGACGGCGCGGAACACTGAAGCTTTCTTT. Translating gives CASSMGTARNTEAFF. Complete variable domain (other parts from reference TRBV5-6 and TRBJ1-1): DAGVTQSPTHLIKTRGQQVTLRCSPKSGHDTVSWYQQALGQGPQFIFQYYEEEERQRGNFPDRFSGHQFPNYSSELNVNALLLGDSALYLCASSMGTARNTEAFFGQGTRLTVV.

J is TRBJ2-1 and V is TRBV7-8; D perhaps matches TRBD2 (5 bases). Trimming removed 0 bases at V and 4 bases at J, with 10 bases between. This CDR3 is 15 amino acids long. Germline V gene data show CDR1 as SGHVS and CDR2 as FQNEAQ. The CDR3 DNA sequence: TGTGCCAGCAGCTTAGCGGGAGTGTCGTACAATGAGCAGTTCTTC. Its translation is CASSLAGVSYNEQFF.

V is TRBV19 and J is TRBJ2-1; TRBD1 is a possible D gene (6 bases). Germline-derived CDR1 and CDR2 are LNHDA and SQIVND (reference sequence). The V and J ends lost 3 bases and 9 bases respectively, with 15 bases between them. The CDR3 is 14 amino acids. The CDR3: CASSMQGTKGEQFF. In nucleotides, the CDR3 is TGTGCCAGTAGTATGCAGGGGACAAAAGGTGAGCAGTTCTTC.

There are a few counts of this clone. The chain couples TRBV6-5 to TRBJ1-6; 10 bases align to TRBD1. The V gene's germline CDR1 is MNHEY and CDR2 SVGAGI. This CDR3 is 15 amino acids long. The V segment lost 11 bases and the J segment 10 bases; nucleotides outside the gene matches: 14. The CDR3 loop reads CAAWRSGTGESPLHF. CDR3 DNA: TGTGCCGCCTGGCGGTCTGGGACAGGGGAATCACCCCTCCACTTT.

V usage is TRBV9 and J usage is TRBJ1-2, with D uncertain. The CDR3 is 13 residues long. V was shortened by 5 bases and J by 7 bases, with 15 bases between the two germline ends. Germline V lookup: CDR1 SGDLS, CDR2 YYNGEE. CDR3 in DNA: TGTGCCAGCAGTGAAGAGAGGCGTGGTGGCTACACCTTC. Encoded protein: CASSEERRGGYTF.

CDR3 protein: CASRTGLAAQFF. For the CDR3, the DNA is TGTGCCAGCAGAACCGGACTAGCGGCGCAGTTCTTC. The chain joins TRBV28 to TRBJ2-1, with 10 bases identical to TRBD2. Losses at the gene ends were 6 bases for V and 12 bases for J; bases not matched to a gene: 5. The CDR3 runs to 12 residues. Germline loops: CDR1 MDHEN, CDR2 SYDVKM.

The chain uses TRBV5-1 and TRBJ2-1; D not resolved. Germline V lookup: CDR1 SGHRS, CDR2 YFSETQ. The CDR3 consists of 12 residues. The V end lost 0 bases, the J end lost 7 bases, and 5 bases lay between the germline ends. In nucleotides, the CDR3 is TGCGCCAGCAGCTTGGGTAAAAATGAGCAGTTCTTC. Protein sequence: CASSLGKNEQFF.

This clone was seen only once. The V gene is TRBV7-9, the J gene TRBJ2-3, with D perhaps TRBD1 (5 bases). The germline gives CDR1 SEHNR, CDR2 FQNEAQ (reference sequence). V lost 1 base and J 4 bases, leaving 9 bases between the germline ends. The CDR3 length is 14 residues. The CDR3 nucleotides read TGTGCCAGCAGCTTAGATCAGGGTCCAGATACGCAGTATTTT. It translates to CASSLDQGPDTQYF.

The chain has TRBV19 and TRBJ1-6; tentative D call: TRBD1 (6 bases). The germline V gene has CDR1 LNHDA and CDR2 SQIVND (reference sequence). V gave up 7 bases and J gave up 9 bases, with 19 bases separating them. The CDR3 runs to 15 residues. The CDR3 here is CASNPGALAASPLHF. CDR3 DNA: TGTGCCAGTAACCCGGGGGCCCTCGCGGCTTCACCCCTCCACTTT.

This sequence joins TRBV28 and TRBJ2-3; the D gene is possibly TRBD1 (6 bases). With 5 bases removed from V and 6 bases from J, the gap between germline ends came to 12 bases. The germline gives CDR1 MDHEN, CDR2 SYDVKM. The CDR3 covers 13 residues. The CDR3 protein is CASSDRNGDTQYF. The CDR3 nucleotides are TGTGCCAGCAGTGACAGGAATGGTGATACGCAGTATTTT. The entire variable domain, with the rest obtained from reference TRBV28 and TRBJ2-3, is as follows: DVKVTQSSRYLVKRTGEKVFLECVQDMDHENMFWYRQDPGLGLRLIYFSYDVKMKEKGDIPEGYSVSREKKERFSLILESASTNQTSMYLCASSDRNGDTQYFGPGTRLTVL.

This clone was picked up one time. This chain uses TRBV7-2 with TRBJ2-3; TRBD2 agrees at 13 bases. From germline, CDR1 is SGHTA and CDR2 FQGNSA. The CDR3 has 16 residues. The J segment lost 3 bases and the V segment lost 5 bases, leaving 5 bases of the junction unmatched. The CDR3 is CASSQLAGGPTDTQYF. In nucleotides, the CDR3 is TGTGCCAGCAGCCAACTAGCGGGAGGGCCTACAGATACGCAGTATTTT.

DNA for the CDR3: TGCAGCGTTGAAGGGACTATGATTGGTACAGATACGCAGTATTTT. Encoded protein: CSVEGTMIGTDTQYF. V is TRBV29-1 and J is TRBJ2-3; the D gene is possibly TRBD2 (6 bases). The CDR3 loop spans 15 amino acids. V gave up 1 base and J gave up 3 bases, with 14 bases separating them. Per germline, CDR1 SQVTM and CDR2 ANQGSEA.

V and J are TRBV7-2 and TRBJ2-3; D gene uncertain. This CDR3 comprises 13 residues. The germline V gene encodes CDR1 SGHTA and CDR2 FQGNSA. Trimming stripped 2 bases from V and 4 bases from J, with 7 bases between. The CDR3 is CASSLRPADTQYF. The CDR3 nucleotides are TGTGCCAGCAGCTTACGTCCCGCAGATACGCAGTATTTT.

The chain combines TRBV29-1 with TRBJ2-3; 12 positions agree with TRBD1. V lost 4 bases and J lost 0; bases outside the gene matches: 8. The CDR3 runs to 17 residues. Germline CDR1 is SQVTM and CDR2 is ANQGSEA. Here the CDR3 reads CSVVGTGGPRSTDTQYF. Written as DNA, the CDR3 is TGCAGCGTTGTAGGGACAGGGGGCCCGCGAAGCACAGATACGCAGTATTTT.

V gene TRBV5-4 combines with J gene TRBJ2-5; 9 positions agree with TRBD1. Looked up from germline, CDR1 is SGHNT and CDR2 is YYREEE (reference sequence). This CDR3 has 15 residues. J lost 1 base, V lost 4 bases, and 5 bases had no gene match. The CDR3 nucleotides read TGTGCCAGCAGCCTGACAGGGGGGTTCCAAGAGACCCAGTACTTC. Residues: CASSLTGGFQETQYF.

In this sample, this clone turned up many times. In DNA, the CDR3 is TGTGCCATCAGTGAGACCGCATACAATGAGCAGTTCTTC. Protein: CAISETAYNEQFF. The chain combines TRBV10-3 with TRBJ2-1; unclear D gene. Germline CDR1 and CDR2: ENHRY and SYGVKD. V lost 2 bases and J 4 bases, leaving 6 bases between the germline ends. This CDR3 is 13 amino acids long.

The sample holds one count of this clone. This chain links TRBV30 with TRBJ2-2; no reliable D call. The CDR3 is made up of 13 amino acids. Germline assignment: CDR1 GTSNPN and CDR2 SVGIG (reference sequence). V lost 0 bases to trimming and J lost 4 bases, with 6 bases between them. CDR3 region: CAWSVLATGELFF. Written as DNA, the CDR3 is TGTGCCTGGAGTGTATTGGCCACCGGGGAGCTGTTTTTT.

This clone was seen a few times. The gene calls are TRBV2 and TRBJ1-6; perhaps TRBD1 as D (5 bases). Germline V gene data show CDR1 as SNHLY and CDR2 as FYNNEI. This CDR3 region has 15 residues. Trimming removed 3 bases from V and 8 bases from J, with 14 bases in between. The CDR3 spells CASSERWGSYSPLHF. CDR3 in DNA: TGTGCCAGCAGTGAGCGTTGGGGGAGTTATTCACCCCTCCACTTT.

This clone appeared a few times. This chain uses TRBV18 with TRBJ2-7; D is ambiguous. CDR3 length: 13 amino acids. Germline V gene sequence: CDR1 KGHSH, CDR2 LQKENI. V lost 6 bases to trimming and J lost 2 bases, with 11 bases between them. CDR3 nucleotide sequence: TGTGCCAGCTCCCCTCTTAACACCTACGAGCAGTACTTC. It codes for CASSPLNTYEQYF.

This clone occurred many times. The chain carries TRBV4-1 and TRBJ2-3, with TRBD2 as a possible D gene (5 bases). The ends were cut back, 8 bases at V and 6 bases at J, with 15 bases in the middle. This CDR3 has 13 residues. Looked up from germline, CDR1 is MGHRA and CDR2 is YSYEKL. CDR3 nucleotides: TGCGCCAGCGAGGACGGGATTGAGGATACGCAGTATTTT. Encoded protein: CASEDGIEDTQYF.

This chain links TRBV2 with TRBJ2-3, with D perhaps matching TRBD2 (7 bases). Germline loops: CDR1 SNHLY, CDR2 FYNNEI. Trimming stripped 3 bases from V and 2 bases from J, with 12 bases between. CDR3 length: 15 residues. This CDR3 is CASSDRGANTDTQYF. The CDR3 nucleotides are TGTGCCAGCAGTGATCGGGGGGCTAACACAGATACGCAGTATTTT.

The V gene is TRBV15, the J gene TRBJ2-1; D is unresolved. Germline V lookup: CDR1 LNHNV, CDR2 YYDKDF (reference sequence). This CDR3 comprises 15 residues. The ends were cut back, 0 bases at V and 0 bases at J, with 6 bases in the middle. For the CDR3, the DNA is TGTGCCACCAGCAGAGATACTGGCTCCTACAATGAGCAGTTCTTC. This sequence encodes CATSRDTGSYNEQFF. The full variable domain, rest sourced from reference TRBV15 and TRBJ2-1, is DAMVIQNPRYQVTQFGKPVTLSCSQTLNHNVMYWYQQKSSQAPKLLFHYYDKDFNNEADTPDNFQSRRPNTSFCFLDIRSPGLGDTAMYLCATSRDTGSYNEQFFGPGTRLTVL.

This chain connects TRBV13 to TRBJ2-5; 7 nucleotides match TRBD2. The CDR3 spans 16 residues. Trimming took 1 base from V and 3 from J; bases not matched to a gene: 8. From germline, CDR1 is PRHDT and CDR2 FYEKMQ (reference sequence). CDR3 protein: CASSLDRRGKEETQYF. CDR3 nucleotides: TGTGCCAGCAGCTTAGACAGGCGGGGGAAGGAAGAGACCCAGTACTTC.

V usage is TRBV19 and J usage is TRBJ1-4, with D unresolved. Germline lookup yields CDR1 LNHDA and CDR2 SQIVND (reference sequence). The germline V and J ends were trimmed by 5 bases and 6 bases, with 10 bases remaining between them. The CDR3 consists of 13 residues. The CDR3 here is CASSRAEHEKLFF. DNA of the CDR3: TGTGCCAGTAGTCGGGCAGAACATGAAAAACTGTTTTTT.

The DNA for the CDR3 is TGTGCCAGCTCACCACTTAGACAGGGTGGTGAAAAACTGTTTTTT. Protein: CASSPLRQGGEKLFF. The V gene is TRBV18, the J gene TRBJ1-4; 7 bases line up with TRBD1. The V and J ends lost 1 base and 7 bases, in that order; junction bases with no gene match: 6. Looked up from germline, CDR1 is KGHSH and CDR2 is LQKENI. This CDR3 contains 15 residues.

This clone was found a few times. The rearrangement uses TRBV7-2 and TRBJ2-7, with 8 positions matching TRBD2. CDR1 is SGHTA and CDR2 is FQGNSA in the germline V gene. CDR3 length: 13 residues. The J segment lost 5 bases and the V segment lost 5 bases, leaving 5 bases of the junction unmatched. The CDR3 is CASSLWTSNEQYF. CDR3 coding DNA: TGTGCCAGCAGCCTCTGGACTAGCAACGAGCAGTACTTC.